This TCR beta chain came from a study of tumor-infiltrating lymphocytes in primary liver carcinoma. Between about 17 and 34 mg of unsorted bulk tissue served as the source from which RNA and DNA were co-extracted. This clonotype is a singleton in its sample. At one boundary the junction diverges from the germline segment, which might be a read error. TCR beta cDNA was made from 500 ng total RNA with a constant-region primer. Libraries covering TCR beta were generated through three nested multiplex PCR rounds (using a slightly modified ARM-PCR). A C-beta reverse primer was combined with TRBV1-TRBV30 forward primers in the first two PCR rounds, and each round had around 10 cycles. TCRdb independently ran MiXCR on the multiplex PCR reads; one entry per CDR3 protein. The data contain 120,000 or so distinct CDR3 sequences, 50% to 65% of them singletons. The germline V gene encodes CDR1 SGHRS and CDR2 YFSETQ. The CDR3 totals 12 residues.

The genes are TRBV5-1 and TRBJ1-4; D is unclear. Source material: liver tumor tissue from sampling region 1. The subset here: tumor region T1, superior pole. The sequence came from a woman in her sixties with primary liver carcinoma and hepatitis B virus infection. CDR3 nucleotide sequence: TGCGCCAGCAGCTTGGACCGTGAAAAACCGTTTTTT. Protein sequence: CASSLDREKPFF.